This T cell receptor (beta chain) is from a study of shared clonotypes between healthy human individuals. The germline V and J ends were trimmed by 2 bases and 6 bases, with 16 bases remaining between them. CDR1 and CDR2 (germline): SGHRS, YFSETQ. The CDR3 runs to 15 residues. A word on this clone: The antigen is unknown.

Study conclusions and caveats: Clonotype sharing among donors was expected to depend on sequencing depth.

In the original analysis: Filtering differed since immunoSEQ provided only junctions, with no quality scores. Sequencing used immunoSEQ multiplex PCR; TCRdb keeps in-frame clones, though not all of them. Clone size and V and J calls were adopted from that table, with D and trimming inferred from the DNA. In the table there are 2.3 million or so clones, approximately 95% of which are singletons. The TCR was taken from a man between 18 and 29 years old in good health. Some clones in this sample may be carry-over from other donors' samples. Sequenced sample: naive CD4+ T cells from PBMCs. Subset given: CD45RA+ positively selected. The chain employs TRBV5-1 and TRBJ2-3; a possible D gene is TRBD2 (7 bases). CDR3 sequence reads: CASSFAGAALDTQYF. The CDR3 DNA reads as TGCGCCAGCAGCTTCGCGGGGGCGGCCTTGGATACGCAGTATTTT.